A single sample gave rise to the 3 T cell receptor beta chains below, sequenced in a study of blood T cell repertoires in COVID-19. Clones were sequenced by immunoSEQ multiplex PCR, and TCRdb holds only the in-frame ones, with some missing. The table records 300,000 to 400,000 clones, around 85% of them present only once. Sequenced input: PBMCs or T cells enriched from blood (not recorded which). The receptors come from a woman in her thirties or forties with acute COVID-19.

This clone has more than one count but fewer than ten. The rearrangement uses TRBV5-1 and TRBJ1-1; weak D call: TRBD1 (6 bases). V lost 4 bases and J 1 base, leaving 11 bases between the germline ends. The length of the CDR3 is 14 residues. The germline V gene has CDR1 SGHRS and CDR2 YFSETQ. CDR3 nucleotide sequence: TGCGCCAGCAGCCACGGACAGAGGAACACTGAAGCTTTCTTT. This encodes CASSHGQRNTEAFF.

The CDR3 reads CASSLPGQGYSNQPQHF. The CDR3 DNA reads as TGTGCCAGCAGCTTACCGGGACAGGGATATAGCAATCAGCCCCAGCATTTT. This rearrangement joins TRBV11-2 to TRBJ1-5, with 9 bases that match TRBD1. The CDR3 spans 17 residues. CDR1 is SGHAT and CDR2 is FQNNGV in the germline V gene. V shed 2 bases and J 0 bases; nucleotides not matched to a gene: 5.

This chain links TRBV28 with TRBJ1-2; possibly TRBD1 for D (6 bases). The V end was cut by 6 bases, the J end by 4 bases, with 15 bases between. Germline V lookup: CDR1 MDHEN, CDR2 SYDVKM. CDR3 size: 14 residues. Here the CDR3 DNA reads TGTGCCAGCAGAATTACAGGGATGCCCTATGGCTACACCTTC. This gives the protein CASRITGMPYGYTF.